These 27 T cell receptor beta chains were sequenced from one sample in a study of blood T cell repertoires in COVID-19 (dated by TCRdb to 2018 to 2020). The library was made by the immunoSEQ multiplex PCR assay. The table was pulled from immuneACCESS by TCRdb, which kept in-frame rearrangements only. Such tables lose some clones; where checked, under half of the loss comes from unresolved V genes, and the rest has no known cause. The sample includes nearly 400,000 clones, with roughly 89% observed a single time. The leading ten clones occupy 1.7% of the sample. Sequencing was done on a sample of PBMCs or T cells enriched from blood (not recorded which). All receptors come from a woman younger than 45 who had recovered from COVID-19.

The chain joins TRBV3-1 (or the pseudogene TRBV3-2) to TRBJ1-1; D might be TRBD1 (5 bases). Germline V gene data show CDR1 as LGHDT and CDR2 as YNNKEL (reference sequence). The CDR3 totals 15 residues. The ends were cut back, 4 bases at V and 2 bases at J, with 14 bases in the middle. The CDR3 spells CASSPLTTGNTEAFF. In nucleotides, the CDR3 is TGTGCCAGCAGCCCTCTTACCACAGGAAACACTGAAGCTTTCTTT.

The CDR3 DNA reads TGTGCCTGGAATGTAGGGGGCAGATGGCATTTT. Its translation is CAWNVGGRWHF. V and J are TRBV30 and TRBJ1-5; 7 bases line up with TRBD1. The CDR3 totals 11 residues. Germline V gene data show CDR1 as GTSNPN and CDR2 as SVGIG (reference sequence). The junction had 9 bases not matched to a gene; V was cut back by 4 bases and J by 15 bases.

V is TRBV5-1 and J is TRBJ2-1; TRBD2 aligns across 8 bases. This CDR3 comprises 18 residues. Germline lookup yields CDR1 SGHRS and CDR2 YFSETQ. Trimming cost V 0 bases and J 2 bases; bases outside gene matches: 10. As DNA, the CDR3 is TGCGCCAGCAGCTTGGAGATAGCGGGGAGGGGCCCCTACAATGAGCAGTTCTTC. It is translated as CASSLEIAGRGPYNEQFF.

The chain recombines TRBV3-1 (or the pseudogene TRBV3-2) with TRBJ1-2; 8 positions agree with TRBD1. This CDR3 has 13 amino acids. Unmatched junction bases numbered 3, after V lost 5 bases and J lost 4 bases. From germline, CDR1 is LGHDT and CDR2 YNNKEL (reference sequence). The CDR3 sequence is CASSFQGAYGYTF. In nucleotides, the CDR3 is TGTGCCAGCAGCTTCCAGGGGGCCTATGGCTACACCTTC.

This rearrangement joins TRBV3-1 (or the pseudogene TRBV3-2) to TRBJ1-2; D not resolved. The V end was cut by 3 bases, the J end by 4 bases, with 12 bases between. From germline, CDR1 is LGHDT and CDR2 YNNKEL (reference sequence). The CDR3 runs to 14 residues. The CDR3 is CASSHLTGVYGYTF. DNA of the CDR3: TGTGCCAGCAGCCACCTAACGGGAGTCTATGGCTACACCTTC.

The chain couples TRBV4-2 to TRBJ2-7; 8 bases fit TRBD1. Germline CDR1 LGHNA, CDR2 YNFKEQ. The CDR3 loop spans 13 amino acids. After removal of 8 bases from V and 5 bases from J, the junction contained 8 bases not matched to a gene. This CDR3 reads CASGNDRGHEQYF. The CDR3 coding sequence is TGTGCCAGCGGCAACGACAGGGGACACGAGCAGTACTTC.

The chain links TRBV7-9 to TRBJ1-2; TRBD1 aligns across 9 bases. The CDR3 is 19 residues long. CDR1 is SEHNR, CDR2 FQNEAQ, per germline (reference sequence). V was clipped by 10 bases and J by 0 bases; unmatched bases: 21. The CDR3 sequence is CAIAIVVGTGLPTNYGYTF. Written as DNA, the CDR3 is TGTGCCATAGCCATCGTGGTCGGGACAGGGCTCCCTACTAACTATGGCTACACCTTC.

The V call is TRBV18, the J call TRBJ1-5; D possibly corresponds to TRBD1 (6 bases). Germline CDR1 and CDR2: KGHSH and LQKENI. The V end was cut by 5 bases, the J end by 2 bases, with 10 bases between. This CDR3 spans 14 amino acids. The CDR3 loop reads CASSSSGGNQPQHF. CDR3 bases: TGTGCCAGCTCATCTTCAGGGGGCAATCAGCCCCAGCATTTT.

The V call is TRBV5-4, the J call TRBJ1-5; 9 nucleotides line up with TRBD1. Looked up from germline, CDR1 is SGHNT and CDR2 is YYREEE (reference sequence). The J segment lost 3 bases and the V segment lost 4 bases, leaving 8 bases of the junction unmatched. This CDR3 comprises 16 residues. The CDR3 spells CASSDSGTGNNQPQHF. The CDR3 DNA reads TGTGCCAGCAGCGATTCCGGGACAGGGAACAATCAGCCCCAGCATTTT.

The CDR3 sequence is CASSYHRGAEAFF. The CDR3 bases are TGTGCCAGCAGTTACCACAGGGGCGCTGAAGCTTTCTTT. This chain connects TRBV5-5 to TRBJ1-1; 7 bases fit TRBD1. The trim removed 5 bases at V and 6 bases at J, leaving 7 bases unmatched. The CDR3 extends over 13 amino acids. The germline CDR1 and CDR2 sequences are SGHKS and YYEKEE (reference sequence). Full variable domain (rest looked up from reference TRBV5-5 and TRBJ1-1): DAGVTQSPTHLIKTRGQQVTLRCSPISGHKSVSWYQQVLGQGPQFIFQYYEKEERGRGNFPDRFSARQFPNYSSELNVNALLLGDSALYLCASSYHRGAEAFFGQGTRLTVV.

Here the CDR3 reads CASSSDRGWYGYTF. In DNA, the CDR3 is TGTGCCAGCAGCTCGGACAGGGGCTGGTATGGCTACACCTTC. The V gene is TRBV7-8, the J gene TRBJ1-2, with 9 bases matching TRBD1. There are 14 residues in the CDR3. J lost 5 bases, V lost 4 bases, and 5 bases had no gene match. CDR1 SGHVS and CDR2 FQNEAQ come from the germline V gene.

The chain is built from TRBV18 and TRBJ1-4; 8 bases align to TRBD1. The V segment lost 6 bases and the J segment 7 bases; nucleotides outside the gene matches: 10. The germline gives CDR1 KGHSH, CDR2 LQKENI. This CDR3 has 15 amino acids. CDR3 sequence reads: CASSSFGDRREKLFF. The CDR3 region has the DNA TGTGCCAGCTCCTCTTTCGGGGACAGGCGTGAAAAACTGTTTTTT.

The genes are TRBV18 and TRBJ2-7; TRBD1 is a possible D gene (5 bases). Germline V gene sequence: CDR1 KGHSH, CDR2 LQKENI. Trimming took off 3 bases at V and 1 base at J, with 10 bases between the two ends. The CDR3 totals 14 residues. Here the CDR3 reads CASSPMTDSYEQYF. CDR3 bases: TGTGCCAGCTCACCTATGACAGATTCCTACGAGCAGTACTTC.

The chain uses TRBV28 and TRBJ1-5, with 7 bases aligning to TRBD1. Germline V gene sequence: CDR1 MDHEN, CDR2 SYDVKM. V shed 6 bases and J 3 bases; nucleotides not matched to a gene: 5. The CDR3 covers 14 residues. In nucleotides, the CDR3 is TGTGCCAGCAGCTCGGGACAGTTCAATCAGCCCCAGCATTTT. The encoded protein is CASSSGQFNQPQHF.

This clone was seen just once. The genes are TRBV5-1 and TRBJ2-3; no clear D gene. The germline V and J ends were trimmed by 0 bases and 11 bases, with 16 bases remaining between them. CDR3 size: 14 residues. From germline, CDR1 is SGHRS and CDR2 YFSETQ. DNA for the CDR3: TGCGCCAGCAGCTTGGCCTCGCTAATCGGAGAGCAGTATTTT. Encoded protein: CASSLASLIGEQYF.

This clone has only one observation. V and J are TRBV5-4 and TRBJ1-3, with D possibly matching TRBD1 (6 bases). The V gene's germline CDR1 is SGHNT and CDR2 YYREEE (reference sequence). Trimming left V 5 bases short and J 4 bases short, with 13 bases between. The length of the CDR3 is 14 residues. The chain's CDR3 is CASSLDRSGNTIYF. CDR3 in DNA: TGTGCCAGCAGTCTAGACAGGTCCGGAAACACCATATATTTT.

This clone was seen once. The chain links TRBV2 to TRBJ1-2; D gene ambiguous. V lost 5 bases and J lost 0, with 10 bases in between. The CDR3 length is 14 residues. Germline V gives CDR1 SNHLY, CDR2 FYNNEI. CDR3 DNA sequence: TGTGCCAGCAGTTACTCCACAGCTAACTATGGCTACACCTTC. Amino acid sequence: CASSYSTANYGYTF.

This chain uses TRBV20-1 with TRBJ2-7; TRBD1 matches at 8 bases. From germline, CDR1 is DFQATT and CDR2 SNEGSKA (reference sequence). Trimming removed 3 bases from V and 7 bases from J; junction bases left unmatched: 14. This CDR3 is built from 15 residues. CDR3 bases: TGCAGTGCTAGTCAGTCGGCAGGGGGCTTAGGAGAGCAGTACTTC. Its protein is CSASQSAGGLGEQYF.

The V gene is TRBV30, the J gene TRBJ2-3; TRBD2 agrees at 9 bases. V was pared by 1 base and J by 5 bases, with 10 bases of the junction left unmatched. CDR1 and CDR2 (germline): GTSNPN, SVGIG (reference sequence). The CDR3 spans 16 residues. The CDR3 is CAWSEGLAGHGDTQYF. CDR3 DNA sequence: TGTGCCTGGAGTGAGGGCCTAGCGGGGCACGGAGATACGCAGTATTTT.

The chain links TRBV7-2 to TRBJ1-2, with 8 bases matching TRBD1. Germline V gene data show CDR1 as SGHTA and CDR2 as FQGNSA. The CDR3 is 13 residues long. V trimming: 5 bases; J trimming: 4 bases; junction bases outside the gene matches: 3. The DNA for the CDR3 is TGTGCCAGCAGCGGGGGACAGGCCTATGGCTACACCTTC. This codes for CASSGGQAYGYTF.

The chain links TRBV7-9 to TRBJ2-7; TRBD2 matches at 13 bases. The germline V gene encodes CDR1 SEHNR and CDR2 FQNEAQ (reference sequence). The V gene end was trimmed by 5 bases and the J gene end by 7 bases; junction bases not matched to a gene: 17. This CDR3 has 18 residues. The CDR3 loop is CASSDWTSGSLKAREQYF. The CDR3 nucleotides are TGTGCCAGCAGCGATTGGACTAGCGGGAGTTTAAAAGCTAGGGAGCAGTACTTC.

CDR3 DNA sequence: TGCGCCAGCAGCGACGGACTAGCGGGGTACAATGAGCAGTTCTTC. It specifies CASSDGLAGYNEQFF. The chain joins TRBV5-1 to TRBJ2-1, with 12 bases aligning to TRBD2. This CDR3 spans 15 amino acids. The trim removed 4 bases at V and 4 bases at J, leaving 3 bases unmatched. The germline V gene has CDR1 SGHRS and CDR2 YFSETQ.

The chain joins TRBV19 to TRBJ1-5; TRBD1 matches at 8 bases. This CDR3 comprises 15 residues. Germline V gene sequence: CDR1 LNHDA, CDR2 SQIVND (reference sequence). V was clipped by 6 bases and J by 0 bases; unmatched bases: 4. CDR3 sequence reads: CASRTTGDSNQPQHF. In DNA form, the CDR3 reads TGTGCCAGTAGGACGACAGGGGATAGCAATCAGCCCCAGCATTTT.

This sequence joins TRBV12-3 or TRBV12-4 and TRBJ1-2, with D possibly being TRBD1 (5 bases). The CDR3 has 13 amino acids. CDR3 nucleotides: TGTACGACATGGGATGCGGGGACCTATGGCTACACCTTC. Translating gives CTTWDAGTYGYTF.

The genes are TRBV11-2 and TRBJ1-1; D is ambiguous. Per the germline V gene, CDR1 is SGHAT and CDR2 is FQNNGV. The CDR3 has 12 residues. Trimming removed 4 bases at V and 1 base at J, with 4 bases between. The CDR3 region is CASSSGNTEAFF. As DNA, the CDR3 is TGTGCCAGCAGCTCGGGGAACACTGAAGCTTTCTTT.

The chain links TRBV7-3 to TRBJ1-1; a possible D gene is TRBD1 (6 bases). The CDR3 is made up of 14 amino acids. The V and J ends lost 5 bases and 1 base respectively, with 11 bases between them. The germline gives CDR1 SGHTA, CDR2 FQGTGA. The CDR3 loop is CASSTQGPNTEAFF. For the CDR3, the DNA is TGTGCCAGCAGCACACAGGGCCCGAACACTGAAGCTTTCTTT.

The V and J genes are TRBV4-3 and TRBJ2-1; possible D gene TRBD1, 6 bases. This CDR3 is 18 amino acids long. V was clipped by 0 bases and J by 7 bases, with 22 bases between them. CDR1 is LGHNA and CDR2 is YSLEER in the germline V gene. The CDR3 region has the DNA TGCGCCAGCAGCCAAGATGTAATGGGGGACACTTTTTCGAATGAGCAGTTCTTC. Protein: CASSQDVMGDTFSNEQFF.